This TCR beta chain is from a study of cytomegalovirus exposure and HLA in healthy donors. The PCR made use of 60 Vbeta and 13 Jbeta primers. Libraries were prepared by immunoSEQ multiplex PCR; TCRdb keeps only in-frame clonotypes and omits some of them. The data hold 170,000 or so clones, with roughly three quarters observed a single time. The receptor was isolated from a woman aged 45 to 65 in good health and CMV-seropositive. Sequenced input: PBMCs.

The CDR3 sequence: CASSQAGLVTGELFF. The DNA of the CDR3 is TGCGCCAGCAGCCAAGCCGGACTAGTTACCGGGGAGCTGTTTTTT. The rearrangement joins TRBV4-3 to TRBJ2-2; TRBD2 agrees at 7 bases. This CDR3 comprises 15 residues. V trimming: 1 base; J trimming: 5 bases; junction bases outside the gene matches: 4. Germline assignment: CDR1 LGHNA and CDR2 YSLEER.